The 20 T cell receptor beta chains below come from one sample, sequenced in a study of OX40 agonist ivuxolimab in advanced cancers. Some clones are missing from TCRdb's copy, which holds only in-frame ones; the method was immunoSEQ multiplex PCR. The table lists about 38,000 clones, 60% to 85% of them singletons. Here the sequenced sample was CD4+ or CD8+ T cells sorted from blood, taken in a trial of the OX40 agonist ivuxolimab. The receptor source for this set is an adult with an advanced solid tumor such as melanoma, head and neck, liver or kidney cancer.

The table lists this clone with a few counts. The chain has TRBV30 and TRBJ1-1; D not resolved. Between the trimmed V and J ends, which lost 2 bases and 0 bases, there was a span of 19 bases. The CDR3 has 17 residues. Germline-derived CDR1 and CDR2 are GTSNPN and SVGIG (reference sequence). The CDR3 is CAWSRGSLARVNTEAFF. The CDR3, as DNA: TGTGCCTGGAGTCGAGGGAGTCTGGCTCGGGTGAACACTGAAGCTTTCTTT.

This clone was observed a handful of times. This CDR3 reads CASSLGASGPDTQYF. DNA of the CDR3: TGCGCCAGCAGCCTGGGAGCTAGCGGACCAGATACGCAGTATTTT. The chain couples TRBV5-1 to TRBJ2-3; 7 bases agree with TRBD2. The germline V gene has CDR1 SGHRS and CDR2 YFSETQ. The junction had 9 bases not matched to a gene; V was cut back by 4 bases and J by 4 bases. The CDR3 covers 15 residues. The whole variable domain, filled in from reference TRBV5-1 and TRBJ2-3, reads KAGVTQTPRYLIKTRGQQVTLSCSPISGHRSVSWYQQTPGQGLQFLFEYFSETQRNKGNFPGRFSGRQFSNSRSEMNVSTLELGDSALYLCASSLGASGPDTQYFGPGTRLTVL.

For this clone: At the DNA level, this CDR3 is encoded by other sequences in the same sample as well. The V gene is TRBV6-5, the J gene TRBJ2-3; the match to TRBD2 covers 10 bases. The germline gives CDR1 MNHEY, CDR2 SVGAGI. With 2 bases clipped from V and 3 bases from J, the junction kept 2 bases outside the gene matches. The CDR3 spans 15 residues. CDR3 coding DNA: TGTGCCAGCAGTTACGGGACTAGCGCGACAGATACGCAGTATTTT. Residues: CASSYGTSATDTQYF.

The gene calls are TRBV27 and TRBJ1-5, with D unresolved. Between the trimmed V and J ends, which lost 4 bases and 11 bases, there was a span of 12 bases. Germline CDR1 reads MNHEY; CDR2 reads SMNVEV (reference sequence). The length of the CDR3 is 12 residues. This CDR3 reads CASSSSGTSQHF. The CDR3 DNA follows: TGTGCCAGCAGTTCCTCAGGTACGTCCCAGCATTTT.

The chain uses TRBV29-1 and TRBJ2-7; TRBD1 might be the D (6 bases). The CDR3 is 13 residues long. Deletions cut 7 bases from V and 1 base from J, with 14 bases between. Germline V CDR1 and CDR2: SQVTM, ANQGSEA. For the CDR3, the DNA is TGCAGCGGAACCGGGCAGGGGTCCTACGAGCAGTACTTC. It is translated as CSGTGQGSYEQYF.

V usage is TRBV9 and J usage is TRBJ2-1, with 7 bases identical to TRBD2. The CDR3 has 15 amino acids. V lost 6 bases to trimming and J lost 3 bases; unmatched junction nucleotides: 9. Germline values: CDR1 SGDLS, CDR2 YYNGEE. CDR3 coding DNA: TGTGCCAGCAACCCAATGGGCGGGAGCTACAATGAGCAGTTCTTC. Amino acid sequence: CASNPMGGSYNEQFF.

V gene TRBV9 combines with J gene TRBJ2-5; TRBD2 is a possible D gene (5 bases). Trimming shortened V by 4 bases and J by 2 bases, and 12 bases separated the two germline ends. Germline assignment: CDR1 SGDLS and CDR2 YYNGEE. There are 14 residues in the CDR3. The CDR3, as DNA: TGTGCCAGCAGCATAAGCGGATATCAAGAGACCCAGTACTTC. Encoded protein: CASSISGYQETQYF.

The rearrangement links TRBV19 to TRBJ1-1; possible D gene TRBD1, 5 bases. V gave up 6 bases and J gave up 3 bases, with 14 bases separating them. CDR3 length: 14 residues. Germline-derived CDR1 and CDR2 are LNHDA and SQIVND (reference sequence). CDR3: CASRGPRRDTEAFF. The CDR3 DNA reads TGTGCCAGTAGGGGACCCCGGAGGGACACTGAAGCTTTCTTT.

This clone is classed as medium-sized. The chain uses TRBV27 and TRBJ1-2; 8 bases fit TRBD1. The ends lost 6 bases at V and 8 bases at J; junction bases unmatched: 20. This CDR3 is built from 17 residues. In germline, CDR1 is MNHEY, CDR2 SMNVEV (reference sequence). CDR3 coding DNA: TGTGCCAGCAGCAGTTTATCGATCAGGGGGCGCATGGAAGGCTACACCTTC. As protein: CASSSLSIRGRMEGYTF.

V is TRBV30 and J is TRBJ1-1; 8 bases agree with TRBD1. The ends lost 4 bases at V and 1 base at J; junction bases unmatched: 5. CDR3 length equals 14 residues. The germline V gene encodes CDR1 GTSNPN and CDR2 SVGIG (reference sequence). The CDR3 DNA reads TGTGCCTGGAATTACGGACAGGGGAACACTGAAGCTTTCTTT. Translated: CAWNYGQGNTEAFF.

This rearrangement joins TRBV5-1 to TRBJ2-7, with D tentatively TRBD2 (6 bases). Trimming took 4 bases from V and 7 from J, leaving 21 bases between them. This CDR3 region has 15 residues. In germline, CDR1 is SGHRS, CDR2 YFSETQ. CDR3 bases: TGCGCCAGCAGCCTCAGAGCGGGCTACGGGGGAGAGCAGTACTTC. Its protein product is CASSLRAGYGGEQYF.

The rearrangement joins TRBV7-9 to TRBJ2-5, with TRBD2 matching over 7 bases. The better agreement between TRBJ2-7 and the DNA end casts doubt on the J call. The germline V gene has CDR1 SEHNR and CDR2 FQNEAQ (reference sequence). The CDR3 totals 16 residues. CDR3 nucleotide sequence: TGTGCCAGCAGCCCTGCTACGGGAGGTCTGACCTACGAGCAGTACTTC. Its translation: CASSPATGGLTYEQYF.

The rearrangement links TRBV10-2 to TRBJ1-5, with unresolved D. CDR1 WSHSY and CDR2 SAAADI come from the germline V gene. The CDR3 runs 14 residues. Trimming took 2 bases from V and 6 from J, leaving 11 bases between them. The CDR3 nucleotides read TGCGCCAGCAGTGAGGATAAGAGGACTCAGCCCCAGCATTTT. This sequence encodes CASSEDKRTQPQHF.

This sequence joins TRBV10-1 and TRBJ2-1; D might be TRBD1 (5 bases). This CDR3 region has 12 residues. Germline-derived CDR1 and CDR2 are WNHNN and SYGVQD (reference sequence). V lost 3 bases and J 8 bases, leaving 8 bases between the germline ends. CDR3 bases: TGCGCCAGCAGTGAAAGGGGCCATGAGCAGTTCTTC. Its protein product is CASSERGHEQFF.

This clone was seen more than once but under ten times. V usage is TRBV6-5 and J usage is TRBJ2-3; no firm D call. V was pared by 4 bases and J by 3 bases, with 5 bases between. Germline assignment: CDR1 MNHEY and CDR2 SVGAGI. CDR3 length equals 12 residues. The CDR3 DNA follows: TGTGCCAGCAGTTTAGAAACAGATACGCAGTATTTT. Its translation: CASSLETDTQYF.

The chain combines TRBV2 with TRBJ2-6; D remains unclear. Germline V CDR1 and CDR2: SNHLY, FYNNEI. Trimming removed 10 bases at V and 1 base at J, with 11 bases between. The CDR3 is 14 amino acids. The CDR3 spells CATDLGSGANVLTF. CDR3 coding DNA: TGTGCCACCGATCTTGGGTCTGGGGCCAACGTCCTGACTTTC.

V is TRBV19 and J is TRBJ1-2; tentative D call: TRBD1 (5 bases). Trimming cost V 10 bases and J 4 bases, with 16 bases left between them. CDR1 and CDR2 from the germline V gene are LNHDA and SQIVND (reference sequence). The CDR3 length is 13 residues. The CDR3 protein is CATMGGNSYGYTF. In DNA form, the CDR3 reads TGTGCCACCATGGGGGGGAACTCCTATGGCTACACCTTC.

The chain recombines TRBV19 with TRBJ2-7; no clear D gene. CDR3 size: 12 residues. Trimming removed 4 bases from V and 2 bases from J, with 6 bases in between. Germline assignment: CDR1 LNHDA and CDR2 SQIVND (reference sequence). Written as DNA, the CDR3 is TGTGCCAGTAGTACTAGTACCTACGAGCAGTACTTC. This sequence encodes CASSTSTYEQYF.

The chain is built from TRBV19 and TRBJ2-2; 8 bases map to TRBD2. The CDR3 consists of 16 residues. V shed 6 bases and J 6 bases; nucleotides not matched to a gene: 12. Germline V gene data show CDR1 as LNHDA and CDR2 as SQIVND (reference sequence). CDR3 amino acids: CASRKTGTSAPGELFF. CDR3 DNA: TGTGCCAGTAGGAAAACCGGGACTAGTGCCCCCGGGGAGCTGTTTTTT.

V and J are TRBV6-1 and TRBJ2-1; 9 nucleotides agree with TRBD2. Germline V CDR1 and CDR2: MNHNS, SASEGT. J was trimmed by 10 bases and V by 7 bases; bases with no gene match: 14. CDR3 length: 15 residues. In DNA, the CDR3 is TGTGCCAGCACCTCGCCTAGCGGGATGAGTGGGGAGCAGTTCTTC. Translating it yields CASTSPSGMSGEQFF.